This TCR beta chain was observed in a study of patients and donors after allogeneic stem cell transplantation. CDR1 MNHNS and CDR2 SASEGT come from the germline V gene. Trimming removed 2 bases at V and 1 base at J, with 12 bases between. The CDR3 has 17 amino acids. TCRdb passed the RT-PCR reads through MiXCR, listing each CDR3 protein once. The sample records a few hundred thousand distinct CDR3 sequences, 38% being singletons. This sequence was found in a human donor who was either an allogeneic HSCT recipient or a stem cell or donor lymphocyte infusion donor (not recorded which). It is not recorded whose cells these are; they may come from a transplant donor. The chain has TRBV6-1 and TRBJ2-6; D remains unclear. Sequenced sample: blood, either unsorted or a sorted T cell fraction (not recorded which). The CDR3 sequence is CASSEHTFGSGANVLTF. The DNA of the CDR3 is TGTGCCAGCAGTGAACACACGTTTGGGTCTGGGGCCAACGTCCTGACTTTC.